One sample yielded the 15 T cell receptor beta chains listed below, sequenced in a study of shared clonotypes between healthy human individuals. Assay used: immunoSEQ multiplex PCR; TCRdb lists only in-frame clones, some missing. The table records roughly 1,100,000 clones, about three quarters of them present only once. Sequencing was done on a sample of memory CD4+ T cells sorted from blood. Subset in this sample: CD45RA-negative fraction. The receptor set was obtained from a man aged 18 to 35 in good health.

The chain employs TRBV5-4 and TRBJ1-1; tentatively, D is TRBD1 (6 bases). The germline V gene encodes CDR1 SGHNT and CDR2 YYREEE (reference sequence). The length of the CDR3 is 15 residues. The V gene lost 3 bases and the J gene lost 5 bases, with 17 bases spanning the gap. The CDR3 here is CASSSMGGAETEAFF. The CDR3 region has the DNA TGTGCCAGCAGCTCGATGGGGGGCGCGGAGACTGAAGCTTTCTTT.

This clone showed up just once. The chain joins TRBV29-1 to TRBJ1-1, with unresolved D. Trimming removed 3 bases from V and 1 base from J, with 15 bases in between. In germline, CDR1 is SQVTM, CDR2 ANQGSEA. This CDR3 comprises 15 residues. The CDR3 bases are TGCAGCGTTGATTGGGGTGGGTTGGGGAACACTGAAGCTTTCTTT. It is translated as CSVDWGGLGNTEAFF.

The genes are TRBV2 and TRBJ1-3; a weak D match, TRBD1 (6 bases). Germline V gene sequence: CDR1 SNHLY, CDR2 FYNNEI. The CDR3 sequence is 15 residues long. V was pared by 7 bases and J by 0 bases, with 13 bases between. CDR3 protein: CASTPEGVSGNTIYF. For the CDR3, the DNA is TGTGCCAGCACCCCGGAGGGGGTCTCTGGAAACACCATATATTTT.

V and J are TRBV7-3 and TRBJ1-1; D may be TRBD1 (5 bases). CDR3 length: 15 amino acids. Germline values: CDR1 SGHTA, CDR2 FQGTGA. V lost 0 bases and J 4 bases, leaving 12 bases between the germline ends. As DNA, the CDR3 is TGTGCCAGCAGCTTAACTCTCGGGGCTGGCACTGAAGCTTTCTTT. It is translated as CASSLTLGAGTEAFF.

Concerning this clone: Other DNA sequences from this sample encode an identical CDR3 as well. The chain is built from TRBV30 and TRBJ2-3, with 10 nucleotides matching TRBD2. V dropped 2 bases and J dropped 3; count of bases not matched to a gene: 5. Germline CDR1 reads GTSNPN; CDR2 reads SVGIG (reference sequence). CDR3 length: 15 residues. The DNA for the CDR3 is TGTGCCTGGAGTTCCGGACTAGCGGTTACAGATACGCAGTATTTT. It is translated as CAWSSGLAVTDTQYF. The complete variable domain, with remaining parts taken from reference TRBV30 and TRBJ2-3, reads SQTIHQWPATLVQPVGSPLSLECTVEGTSNPNLYWYRQAAGRGLQLLFYSVGIGQISSEVPQNLSASRPQDRQFILSSKKLLLSDSGFYLCAWSSGLAVTDTQYFGPGTRLTVL.

This sequence joins TRBV11-2 and TRBJ1-1; possible D gene TRBD1, 6 bases. This CDR3 has 15 residues. Germline V gives CDR1 SGHAT, CDR2 FQNNGV. V lost 5 bases and J 5 bases, leaving 18 bases between the germline ends. The CDR3 region is CASSPQFGGGTEAFF. The DNA of the CDR3 is TGTGCCAGCAGCCCACAATTTGGGGGCGGGACTGAAGCTTTCTTT.

The chain recombines TRBV28 with TRBJ2-7; 7 bases line up with TRBD2. Germline-derived CDR1 and CDR2 are MDHEN and SYDVKM. CDR3 length: 13 amino acids. V was clipped by 2 bases and J by 6 bases; unmatched bases: 4. The CDR3 coding sequence is TGTGCCAGCAGTTTAAAAGCGGGGCGCGAGCAGTACTTC. Translating gives CASSLKAGREQYF.

The genes are TRBV25-1 and TRBJ2-7; 8 positions match TRBD2. CDR1 MGHDK and CDR2 SYGVNS come from the germline V gene. The CDR3 totals 15 residues. V shed 3 bases and J 4 bases; nucleotides not matched to a gene: 8. CDR3 protein: CASSETSGSRYEQYF. CDR3 DNA: TGTGCCAGCAGTGAGACCAGCGGGAGCCGGTACGAGCAGTACTTC.

The genes are TRBV4-1 and TRBJ1-1; D gene uncertain. The length of the CDR3 is 12 residues. CDR1 is MGHRA, CDR2 YSYEKL, per germline. V was clipped by 1 base and J by 10 bases, with 10 bases between them. DNA of the CDR3: TGCGCCAGCAGCCAAGGTGGGCTGGTAGCTTTCTTT. Translation gives CASSQGGLVAFF.

This rearrangement joins TRBV6-6 to TRBJ2-1; a possible D gene is TRBD2 (6 bases). Germline CDR1 is MNHNY and CDR2 is SVGAGI (reference sequence). Trimming removed 6 bases at V and 5 bases at J, with 17 bases between. The CDR3 is 15 amino acids. In DNA form, the CDR3 reads TGTGCCAGCAGGCGGGACTCCCTAAGGGACAATGAGCAGTTCTTC. It specifies CASRRDSLRDNEQFF.

The sample holds a few counts of this clone. The chain carries TRBV27 and TRBJ1-2; D is unclear. V lost 10 bases and J lost 4, with 19 bases in between. There are 14 residues in the CDR3. CDR1 MNHEY and CDR2 SMNVEV come from the germline V gene (reference sequence). CDR3 nucleotide sequence: TGTGCCATCTCCCTCCCCCGGAAAGGCTATGGCTACACCTTC. As protein: CAISLPRKGYGYTF.

The chain is built from TRBV7-8 and TRBJ2-5; 13 positions match TRBD2. The CDR3 loop spans 19 amino acids. The germline CDR1 and CDR2 sequences are SGHVS and FQNEAQ. Trimming cost V 2 bases and J 5 bases; bases outside gene matches: 14. CDR3 in amino acids: CASSLSLGLAGKKGETQYF. The CDR3 nucleotides are TGTGCCAGCAGCTTATCATTGGGACTAGCGGGAAAAAAAGGGGAGACCCAGTACTTC.

A few counts support this clone. In the same sample, other DNA sequences code for this CDR3. The chain carries TRBV2 and TRBJ1-4, with D uncertain. CDR3 length: 13 amino acids. V lost 6 bases and J 0 bases, leaving 5 bases between the germline ends. Germline V CDR1 and CDR2: SNHLY, FYNNEI. This CDR3 reads CASRRATNEKLFF. The CDR3 coding sequence is TGTGCCAGCAGACGTGCAACTAATGAAAAACTGTTTTTT.

This clone was seen a handful of times. The chain combines TRBV9 with TRBJ2-3; tentative D call: TRBD2 (5 bases). Looked up from germline, CDR1 is SGDLS and CDR2 is YYNGEE. V was shortened by 8 bases and J by 4 bases, with 20 bases between the two germline ends. The CDR3 spans 15 residues. For the CDR3, the DNA is TGTGCCAGTGGAAGCGGCCTATCAGGAGCAGATACGCAGTATTTT. Translation gives CASGSGLSGADTQYF.

CDR3 region: CASSFRSGTTGELFF. DNA for the CDR3: TGTGCCAGCAGCTTTCGCTCAGGGACCACCGGGGAGCTGTTTTTT. The rearrangement uses TRBV7-9 and TRBJ2-2, with D perhaps matching TRBD1 or TRBD2 (5 bases each). This CDR3 is 15 amino acids long. Trimming pared 3 bases from V and 4 bases from J, leaving 12 bases between. Germline V gives CDR1 SEHNR, CDR2 FQNEAQ (reference sequence).